This TCR beta chain was sequenced for a study of OX40 agonist ivuxolimab in advanced cancers. V was pared by 3 bases and J by 4 bases, with 19 bases between. This CDR3 is 16 amino acids long. The germline CDR1 and CDR2 sequences are LNHDA and SQIVND (reference sequence). TCRdb keeps only in-frame clones here, not all; method: immunoSEQ multiplex PCR. The sample holds approximately 76,000 clones, almost 85% seen once. This specimen was CD4+ or CD8+ T cells sorted from blood, taken in a trial of the OX40 agonist ivuxolimab. This receptor was taken from an adult with an advanced solid tumor such as melanoma, head and neck, liver or kidney cancer. This chain uses TRBV19 with TRBJ2-7, with D unresolved. The CDR3 protein is CASSIDTGHAGYEQYF. The CDR3 coding sequence is TGTGCCAGTAGTATCGACACCGGGCACGCCGGGTACGAGCAGTACTTC. The complete variable domain, with remaining parts taken from reference TRBV19 and TRBJ2-7, reads DGGITQSPKYLFRKEGQNVTLSCEQNLNHDAMYWYRQDPGQGLRLIYYSQIVNDFQKGDIAEGYSVSREKKESFPLTVTSAQKNPTAFYLCASSIDTGHAGYEQYFGPGTRLTVT.